This TCR beta chain originates from a study of cytomegalovirus exposure and HLA in healthy donors. Study results and caveats: The HLA-A and HLA-B alleles of most subjects were reportedly predicted accurately from TCR beta sequences. Overall, approximately 150 TCR beta chains were annotated as cytomegalovirus-associated. V- and J-gene trimming in TCR beta was tied to a missense DCLRE1C variant by an analysis performed later.

Use of 60 Vbeta and 13 Jbeta primers characterized the PCR. Original processing notes: Later work found around 85 million unique TCR beta chains, with roughly 11 million shared. Here immunoSEQ multiplex PCR was the method, and the copy in TCRdb shows in-frame clones only, minus some. V, J and clone size reflect that table, while D and trimming were determined from the DNA. Listed are some 130,000 clones; roughly 1.7% falls within the top ten. About this clone itself: Its antigen is as yet unknown.

This CDR3 is built from 13 residues. Germline CDR1 reads LNHNV; CDR2 reads YYDKDF (reference sequence). V lost 0 bases, J lost 5 bases, and 4 bases lay in between. The rearrangement links TRBV15 to TRBJ2-2; D ambiguous. The TCR was taken from a woman aged 40 to 55 in good health and CMV-seropositive. The sequenced sample consisted of PBMCs. As DNA, the CDR3 is TGTGCCACCAGCAGAGAATCTACCGGGGAGCTGTTTTTT. Translated: CATSRESTGELFF.